The 9 T cell receptor beta chains in this list originate from one sample, sequenced in a study of control samples from healthy donors and cancer patients. The table came from immunoSEQ multiplex PCR; TCRdb's copy has only in-frame clones and leaves some out. Among roughly 50,000 clones listed, almost 96% were seen once. Sequences were obtained from blood. The receptors were sampled from a woman between 25 and 40 years old in good health.

The sample holds one count of this clone. The J gene is TRBJ1-2, the V gene TRBV19; possibly TRBD1 for D (5 bases). V dropped 7 bases and J dropped 0 bases, with 12 bases sitting between them. The length of the CDR3 is 14 residues. The germline CDR1 and CDR2 sequences are LNHDA and SQIVND (reference sequence). CDR3 DNA: TGTGCCAGTAAGGAGAGGGGAGCTAACTATGGCTACACCTTC. Residues: CASKERGANYGYTF.

The CDR3 nucleotides are TGTGCCAGCAGCTCTAGCGGGATGGGCAACGAGCAGTACTTC. This codes for CASSSSGMGNEQYF. V usage is TRBV28 and J usage is TRBJ2-7; 9 bases match TRBD2. The CDR3 sequence is 14 residues long. V was clipped by 6 bases and J by 5 bases; unmatched bases: 8. CDR1 is MDHEN and CDR2 is SYDVKM in the germline V gene. The variable domain in full, with the rest retrieved from reference TRBV28 and TRBJ2-7, is DVKVTQSSRYLVKRTGEKVFLECVQDMDHENMFWYRQDPGLGLRLIYFSYDVKMKEKGDIPEGYSVSREKKERFSLILESASTNQTSMYLCASSSSGMGNEQYFGPGTRLTVT.

The chain carries TRBV3-1 (or the pseudogene TRBV3-2) and TRBJ1-1; 8 bases map to TRBD1. The CDR3 is 18 residues long. J was trimmed by 3 bases and V by 4 bases; bases with no gene match: 16. The germline CDR1 and CDR2 sequences are LGHDT and YNNKEL (reference sequence). The CDR3 spells CASSPQGAGRGKDTEAFF. The CDR3 region has the DNA TGTGCCAGCAGCCCTCAGGGGGCAGGGAGGGGAAAGGACACTGAAGCTTTCTTT.

This chain joins TRBV9 and TRBJ2-5, with a tentative D call TRBD2 (6 bases). The germline V gene has CDR1 SGDLS and CDR2 YYNGEE. Trimming left V 0 bases short and J 5 bases short, with 11 bases between. The CDR3 loop spans 14 amino acids. The CDR3 DNA sequence: TGTGCCAGCAGCGTAGGCTCTGGGGGGGAGACCCAGTACTTC. Amino acid sequence: CASSVGSGGETQYF.

The chain combines TRBV7-9 with TRBJ2-2; D is unresolved. Germline assignment: CDR1 SEHNR and CDR2 FQNEAQ (reference sequence). Trimming took 3 bases from V and 3 from J, leaving 8 bases between them. The CDR3 loop spans 14 amino acids. The CDR3 loop reads CASSLGIDTGELFF. CDR3 DNA sequence: TGTGCCAGCAGCTTGGGGATTGACACCGGGGAGCTGTTTTTT.

This clone appeared once. V gene TRBV19 combines with J gene TRBJ2-2; 7 nucleotides agree with TRBD2. This CDR3 comprises 15 residues. The V gene's germline CDR1 is LNHDA and CDR2 SQIVND (reference sequence). The junction had 4 bases not matched to a gene; V was cut back by 3 bases and J by 3 bases. DNA of the CDR3: TGTGCCAGTAGTATTCTTGCGGGGGACACCGGGGAGCTGTTTTTT. It specifies CASSILAGDTGELFF.

The chain combines TRBV3-1 (or the pseudogene TRBV3-2) with TRBJ1-1, with D hard to call. CDR1 and CDR2 (germline): LGHDT, YNNKEL (reference sequence). The CDR3 is 12 residues long. The ends were cut back, 7 bases at V and 5 bases at J, with 11 bases in the middle. The CDR3: CASTLGGTEAFF. The CDR3 DNA reads as TGTGCCAGCACCCTGGGAGGGACTGAAGCTTTCTTT.

V gene TRBV6-5 combines with J gene TRBJ2-2, with 7 bases matching TRBD2. The germline V gene has CDR1 MNHEY and CDR2 SVGAGI. There are 16 residues in the CDR3. The J segment lost 5 bases and the V segment lost 2 bases, leaving 8 bases of the junction unmatched. This CDR3 is CASSYGGRARTGELFF. For the CDR3, the DNA is TGTGCCAGCAGTTACGGTGGGAGGGCCCGAACCGGGGAGCTGTTTTTT.

The CDR3 reads CAISGLGDNQPQHF. DNA of the CDR3: TGTGCCATCAGTGGGTTGGGGGATAATCAGCCCCAGCATTTT. The chain links TRBV10-3 to TRBJ1-5, with D possibly matching TRBD1 (5 bases). The germline V and J ends were trimmed by 4 bases and 4 bases, with 11 bases remaining between them. CDR3 length: 14 amino acids. Germline CDR1 is ENHRY and CDR2 is SYGVKD.